A selection of T cell receptor beta chains follows, all from one sample in a study of cytomegalovirus exposure and HLA in healthy donors. Only in-frame clones appear in the TCRdb table, and some are missing; sequencing was by immunoSEQ multiplex PCR. This table has some 56,000 clones, about 80% appearing once. Sequencing was performed on PBMCs. These receptors originate from a woman between 40 and 55 years old in good health and CMV-seronegative. The CDR3 runs from the conserved cysteine through the conserved F or W. The D gene is left open where the match is weak. Clone size is given for some rows only: seen once, a few or many times, or a class if the clone is expanded.

v_gene: TRBV27
abundance: .
j_gene: TRBJ2-2
d_gene: TRBD2
CDR3nt: TGTGCCAGCAGTTTAGCTAGCGGGAGCACCGGGGAGCTGTTTTTT
CDR3aa: CASSLASGSTGELFF

v_gene: TRBV27
abundance: .
j_gene: TRBJ2-7
d_gene: TRBD1
CDR3nt: TGTGCCGTCGGTGCACTGGACAGGGGCCACGAGCAGTACTTC
CDR3aa: CAVGALDRGHEQYF

v_gene: TRBV7-9
abundance: .
j_gene: TRBJ2-7
d_gene: .
CDR3nt: TGTGCCAGCAGCGACTCCCGCGGGCAGTACTTC
CDR3aa: CASSDSRGQYF

v_gene: TRBV27
abundance: few
j_gene: TRBJ2-1
d_gene: .
CDR3nt: TGTGCCAGCAGTCCTCTCGGGGCAGGGGTCAATGAGCAGTTCTTC
CDR3aa: CASSPLGAGVNEQFF

v_gene: TRBV29-1
abundance: .
j_gene: TRBJ2-7
d_gene: TRBD1
CDR3nt: TGCAGCGTTGGAAGGACGGACAGGGCCGAGCAGTACTTC
CDR3aa: CSVGRTDRAEQYF

v_gene: TRBV10-3
abundance: .
j_gene: TRBJ1-1
d_gene: .
CDR3nt: TGTGCCGTCAGTGGCGGGTATCGTCCTGAAGCTTTCTTT
CDR3aa: CAVSGGYRPEAFF

v_gene: TRBV9
abundance: .
j_gene: TRBJ2-7
d_gene: TRBD1
CDR3nt: TGTGCCAGCAGCCCACCCCGACAGGGGAGCTCCTACGAGCAGTACTTC
CDR3aa: CASSPPRQGSSYEQYF

v_gene: TRBV4-3
abundance: .
j_gene: TRBJ2-5
d_gene: TRBD1
CDR3nt: TGCGCCAGCAGCCAAGAATCTCACAGGGGGGAGACCCAGTACTTC
CDR3aa: CASSQESHRGETQYF

v_gene: TRBV28
abundance: .
j_gene: TRBJ1-3
d_gene: TRBD1
CDR3nt: TGTGCCAGCAAACCCGGGACAGGGATCTCTGGAAACACCATATATTTT
CDR3aa: CASKPGTGISGNTIYF

v_gene: TRBV2
abundance: .
j_gene: TRBJ2-5
d_gene: .
CDR3nt: TGTGCCAGCACCCAGAGGTGGGGGCGGGAGACCCAGTACTTC
CDR3aa: CASTQRWGRETQYF

v_gene: TRBV15
abundance: .
j_gene: TRBJ1-4
d_gene: .
CDR3nt: TGTGCCACCAGCCGTGTCTCGGGTGCAACTAATGAAAAACTGTTTTTT
CDR3aa: CATSRVSGATNEKLFF

v_gene: TRBV27
abundance: .
j_gene: TRBJ1-1
d_gene: .
CDR3nt: TGTGCCAGCAGTTTGTTACAGGGGAACACTGAAGCTTTCTTT
CDR3aa: CASSLLQGNTEAFF

v_gene: TRBV7-9
abundance: .
j_gene: TRBJ2-3
d_gene: TRBD2
CDR3nt: TGTGCCAGCAGCTTTAGCGGGAGCCCAGATACGCAGTATTTT
CDR3aa: CASSFSGSPDTQYF

v_gene: TRBV28
abundance: .
j_gene: TRBJ2-1
d_gene: TRBD2
CDR3nt: TGTGCCAGCAGTTTAAGGATAGCGGGAGGGAAGGGCTCCTACAATGAGCAGTTCTTC
CDR3aa: CASSLRIAGGKGSYNEQFF

v_gene: TRBV29-1
abundance: .
j_gene: TRBJ2-6
d_gene: .
CDR3nt: TGCAGCGTTCTGGAGGGAGGATCCTCTGGGGCCAACGTCCTGACTTTC
CDR3aa: CSVLEGGSSGANVLTF

v_gene: TRBV10-3
abundance: once
j_gene: TRBJ2-7
d_gene: .
CDR3nt: TGTGCCATCAGTGAGTCCTCAGTCACTAGTTACGAGCAGTACTTC
CDR3aa: CAISESSVTSYEQYF

v_gene: TRBV9
abundance: .
j_gene: TRBJ2-6
d_gene: .
CDR3nt: TGTGCCAGCAGCGTAGGTGTCGGGGCTGGGGCCAACGTCCTGACTTTC
CDR3aa: CASSVGVGAGANVLTF

v_gene: TRBV5-1
abundance: once
j_gene: TRBJ1-2
d_gene: TRBD1
CDR3nt: TGCGCCAGCAGCCTCTCCGGGACAGGGGCACCCTATGGCTACACCTTC
CDR3aa: CASSLSGTGAPYGYTF

v_gene: TRBV14
abundance: once
j_gene: TRBJ2-5
d_gene: TRBD1
CDR3nt: TGTGCCAGCAGCCAGCCTGGACAGGGAGAGACCCAGTACTTC
CDR3aa: CASSQPGQGETQYF

v_gene: TRBV11-1
abundance: .
j_gene: TRBJ1-1
d_gene: .
CDR3nt: TGTGCCAGCAGCTTAGCGGACTTTGGAGACACTGAAGCTTTCTTT
CDR3aa: CASSLADFGDTEAFF

v_gene: TRBV28
abundance: few
j_gene: TRBJ1-2
d_gene: .
CDR3nt: TGTGCCAGCAGCACCCTACAGGCGCACTATGGCTACACCTTC
CDR3aa: CASSTLQAHYGYTF

v_gene: TRBV15
abundance: .
j_gene: TRBJ1-1
d_gene: TRBD1
CDR3nt: TGTGCCACCAGGGACGGGACAGCGCCCCTGACAGCTTTCTTT
CDR3aa: CATRDGTAPLTAFF

v_gene: TRBV18
abundance: .
j_gene: TRBJ2-7
d_gene: TRBD1
CDR3nt: TGTGCCAGCTCACCACCGGGGGCAGGGGGTGAGCAGTACTTC
CDR3aa: CASSPPGAGGEQYF

v_gene: TRBV29-1
abundance: .
j_gene: TRBJ1-1
d_gene: TRBD1
CDR3nt: TGCAGCGTTAACAGGGGGCTGAACACTGAAGCTTTCTTT
CDR3aa: CSVNRGLNTEAFF

v_gene: TRBV10-2
abundance: .
j_gene: TRBJ1-5
d_gene: TRBD1
CDR3nt: TGCGCCAGCAGTACGACAGGGAATCAGCCCCAGCATTTT
CDR3aa: CASSTTGNQPQHF

v_gene: TRBV11-2
abundance: few
j_gene: TRBJ2-2
d_gene: .
CDR3nt: TGTGCCAGCAGCTTAGAGCGGGACACCGGGGAGCTGTTTTTT
CDR3aa: CASSLERDTGELFF

v_gene: TRBV4-1
abundance: .
j_gene: TRBJ2-5
d_gene: TRBD2
CDR3nt: TGCGCCAGCAGCCCTACTTTAGCGGGTTTCCAAGAGACCCAGTACTTC
CDR3aa: CASSPTLAGFQETQYF

v_gene: TRBV5-1
abundance: .
j_gene: TRBJ2-5
d_gene: TRBD2
CDR3nt: TGCGCCAGCAGCTTGGCTTTAGCGGGAGGGCCCCAAGAGACCCAGTACTTC
CDR3aa: CASSLALAGGPQETQYF

v_gene: TRBV6-6
abundance: few
j_gene: TRBJ2-4
d_gene: .
CDR3nt: TGTGCCAGCCTTAACCGGACAGACCTAGCCAAAAACATTCAGTACTTC
CDR3aa: CASLNRTDLAKNIQYF

v_gene: TRBV7-9
abundance: .
j_gene: TRBJ2-3
d_gene: TRBD1
CDR3nt: TGTTCCAGCAGCACCCCACCGGGACAGGGGGCTTCAGATACGCAGTATTTT
CDR3aa: CSSSTPPGQGASDTQYF

v_gene: TRBV5-1
abundance: .
j_gene: TRBJ2-2
d_gene: .
CDR3nt: TGCGCCAGCAGCTTGGCTGACAGGTCTAACACCGGGGAGCTGTTTTTT
CDR3aa: CASSLADRSNTGELFF

v_gene: TRBV28
abundance: .
j_gene: TRBJ2-7
d_gene: .
CDR3nt: TGTGCCAGCAGGGGCGGGGCCCTCCCCTACGAGCAGTACTTC
CDR3aa: CASRGGALPYEQYF

v_gene: TRBV7-3
abundance: .
j_gene: TRBJ2-4
d_gene: .
CDR3nt: TGTGCCAGCAGCGCAAGCCCCTCAGGCATTCAGTACTTC
CDR3aa: CASSASPSGIQYF

v_gene: TRBV5-4
abundance: .
j_gene: TRBJ1-1
d_gene: TRBD1
CDR3nt: TGTGCCAGCAGCACGACAGGGGATCTCACTGAAGCTTTCTTT
CDR3aa: CASSTTGDLTEAFF

v_gene: TRBV7-7
abundance: .
j_gene: TRBJ2-5
d_gene: .
CDR3nt: TGTGCTAGCAGCCCGACGACTGGCGGCCAGACCCAGTACTTC
CDR3aa: CASSPTTGGQTQYF

v_gene: TRBV7-9
abundance: .
j_gene: TRBJ1-2
d_gene: .
CDR3nt: TGTGCCAGCAGCCCGAATCTTCGGACAGTGTTTGGCTACACCTTC
CDR3aa: CASSPNLRTVFGYTF

v_gene: TRBV18
abundance: .
j_gene: TRBJ1-3
d_gene: .
CDR3nt: TGTGCCAGCTCACCGCAGGGGTCTGGAAACACCATATATTTT
CDR3aa: CASSPQGSGNTIYF

v_gene: TRBV6-1
abundance: .
j_gene: TRBJ1-1
d_gene: .
CDR3nt: TGTGCCAGCAGGGCCAGGGATAGCAACACTGAAGCTTTCTTT
CDR3aa: CASRARDSNTEAFF

v_gene: TRBV5-4
abundance: .
j_gene: TRBJ2-1
d_gene: .
CDR3nt: TGTGCCAGCAGTCATCCAGGATCCACGTACAATGAGCAGTTCTTC
CDR3aa: CASSHPGSTYNEQFF

v_gene: TRBV19
abundance: .
j_gene: TRBJ2-2
d_gene: .
CDR3nt: TGTGCCAGTAGTATCCCGCACGACAGAACTCGGAGCACCGGGGAGCTGTTTTTT
CDR3aa: CASSIPHDRTRSTGELFF